These T cell receptor beta chains were read from a single sample in a study of blood T cells in healthy people across ages. TCRdb redid the calling of the 5' RACE reads with MiXCR, one entry per CDR3 protein. This sample yields 660,000 or so distinct CDR3 sequences, of which roughly three fifths are seen a single time; roughly 34% belongs to the top ten. Input material: blood. The receptor source for this set is a man aged 55-75 years in good health. CDR3s include the opening cysteine and the closing phenylalanine or tryptophan.

v_gene: TRBV5-1; CDR3aa: CASSREADTQYF
v_gene: TRBV4-1; CDR3aa: CASSQFLAGAYTDTQYF
v_gene: TRBV6-5; CDR3aa: CASRADREAYEQYF
v_gene: TRBV5-6; CDR3aa: CASSWGRTDTQYF
v_gene: TRBV29-1; CDR3aa: CSVDRQGYNEQFF
v_gene: TRBV5-1; CDR3aa: CASSFLDRDREALVNQPQHF
v_gene: TRBV7-2; CDR3aa: CASSLVLDSLNTGELFF
v_gene: TRBV5-6; CDR3aa: CASSSNRVGAFF
v_gene: TRBV5-1; CDR3aa: CASSKDSSQETQYF
v_gene: TRBV6-5; CDR3aa: CASSAGGWGQFF
v_gene: TRBV12-3/TRBV12-4; CDR3aa: CASSLGGTRTDTQYF
v_gene: TRBV6-2/TRBV6-3; CDR3aa: CASSYSGTSFSYNEQFF
v_gene: TRBV15; CDR3aa: CATSRDVGEETQYF
v_gene: TRBV12-3/TRBV12-4; CDR3aa: CATHGGPNRFSGANVLTF
v_gene: TRBV23-1; CDR3aa: CASPLGQGERNNEKLFF
v_gene: TRBV2; CDR3aa: CASTQQGRPYEQYF
v_gene: TRBV6-5; CDR3aa: CASSSRSAGANVLTF
v_gene: TRBV2; CDR3aa: CASSLEFQETQYF
v_gene: TRBV11-2; CDR3aa: CASSLKAGEYTGELFF
v_gene: TRBV4-2; CDR3aa: CASSQGGLGGGNTGELFF
v_gene: TRBV4-1; CDR3aa: CASSQTSGTSLIANTGELFF
v_gene: TRBV6-1; CDR3aa: CASRNAGRDYEQYF
v_gene: TRBV7-9; CDR3aa: CASSRTGRGNTIYF
v_gene: TRBV12-3/TRBV12-4; CDR3aa: CASSSPGLTSTDTQYF
v_gene: TRBV27; CDR3aa: CASSAQGVPSYEQYF
v_gene: TRBV24-1; CDR3aa: CATSPEGDTQYF
v_gene: TRBV13; CDR3aa: CASSPGGNSYIQYF
v_gene: TRBV10-3; CDR3aa: CAISGDRNYGYTF
v_gene: TRBV5-1; CDR3aa: CASSLELQETQYF
v_gene: TRBV6-2/TRBV6-3; CDR3aa: CASSYGHHYGYTF
v_gene: TRBV20-1; CDR3aa: CSLTGGNTDTQYF
v_gene: TRBV12-3/TRBV12-4; CDR3aa: CASSLGVASPHEQFF
v_gene: TRBV6-5; CDR3aa: CASSYFPAQRETQYF
v_gene: TRBV11-2; CDR3aa: CASSLEIYGQGANPRHNEQFF
v_gene: TRBV12-3/TRBV12-4; CDR3aa: CASSRDSPRGYGYTF
v_gene: TRBV27; CDR3aa: CASSLPPTGDYNSPLHF
v_gene: TRBV6-5; CDR3aa: CASSYRPGSRGGEQFF
v_gene: TRBV4-1; CDR3aa: CASSQEWGPRTDTQYF
v_gene: TRBV20-1; CDR3aa: CSADRTGNTGELFF
v_gene: TRBV2; CDR3aa: CASSLIGPVETQYF
v_gene: TRBV6-5; CDR3aa: CASRKGLLYGYTF
v_gene: TRBV4-1; CDR3aa: CASSQEQGRDGEQYF
v_gene: TRBV27; CDR3aa: CASSLSEGQGHSYEQYF
v_gene: TRBV5-6; CDR3aa: CASSLGFSTNSYNEQFF
v_gene: TRBV5-1; CDR3aa: CASRHPSGGHQYF
v_gene: TRBV20-1; CDR3aa: CSAKPDTGYEKLFF
v_gene: TRBV3-1; CDR3aa: CASSPAGDGNTEAFF
v_gene: TRBV10-3; CDR3aa: CAISESPGREQYF
v_gene: TRBV10-3; CDR3aa: CAITPGQGTYGYTF
v_gene: TRBV6-1; CDR3aa: CASSGISGETQYF
v_gene: TRBV12-3/TRBV12-4; CDR3aa: CASSLALAGWSYTF
v_gene: TRBV11-2; CDR3aa: CASSLQGISYNEQFF
v_gene: TRBV5-5; CDR3aa: CASSSGLAGGLADTQYF
v_gene: TRBV7-9; CDR3aa: CASQGRGGSYNEQFF
v_gene: TRBV20-1; CDR3aa: CSAEGQLVGAGQPQHF
v_gene: TRBV3-1; CDR3aa: CASKDRATEAFF
v_gene: TRBV12-3/TRBV12-4; CDR3aa: CASSPPGLFRLGQETQYF
v_gene: TRBV21-1; CDR3aa: CASSRVNTEAFF
v_gene: TRBV20-1; CDR3aa: CSAGLAGATQETQYF